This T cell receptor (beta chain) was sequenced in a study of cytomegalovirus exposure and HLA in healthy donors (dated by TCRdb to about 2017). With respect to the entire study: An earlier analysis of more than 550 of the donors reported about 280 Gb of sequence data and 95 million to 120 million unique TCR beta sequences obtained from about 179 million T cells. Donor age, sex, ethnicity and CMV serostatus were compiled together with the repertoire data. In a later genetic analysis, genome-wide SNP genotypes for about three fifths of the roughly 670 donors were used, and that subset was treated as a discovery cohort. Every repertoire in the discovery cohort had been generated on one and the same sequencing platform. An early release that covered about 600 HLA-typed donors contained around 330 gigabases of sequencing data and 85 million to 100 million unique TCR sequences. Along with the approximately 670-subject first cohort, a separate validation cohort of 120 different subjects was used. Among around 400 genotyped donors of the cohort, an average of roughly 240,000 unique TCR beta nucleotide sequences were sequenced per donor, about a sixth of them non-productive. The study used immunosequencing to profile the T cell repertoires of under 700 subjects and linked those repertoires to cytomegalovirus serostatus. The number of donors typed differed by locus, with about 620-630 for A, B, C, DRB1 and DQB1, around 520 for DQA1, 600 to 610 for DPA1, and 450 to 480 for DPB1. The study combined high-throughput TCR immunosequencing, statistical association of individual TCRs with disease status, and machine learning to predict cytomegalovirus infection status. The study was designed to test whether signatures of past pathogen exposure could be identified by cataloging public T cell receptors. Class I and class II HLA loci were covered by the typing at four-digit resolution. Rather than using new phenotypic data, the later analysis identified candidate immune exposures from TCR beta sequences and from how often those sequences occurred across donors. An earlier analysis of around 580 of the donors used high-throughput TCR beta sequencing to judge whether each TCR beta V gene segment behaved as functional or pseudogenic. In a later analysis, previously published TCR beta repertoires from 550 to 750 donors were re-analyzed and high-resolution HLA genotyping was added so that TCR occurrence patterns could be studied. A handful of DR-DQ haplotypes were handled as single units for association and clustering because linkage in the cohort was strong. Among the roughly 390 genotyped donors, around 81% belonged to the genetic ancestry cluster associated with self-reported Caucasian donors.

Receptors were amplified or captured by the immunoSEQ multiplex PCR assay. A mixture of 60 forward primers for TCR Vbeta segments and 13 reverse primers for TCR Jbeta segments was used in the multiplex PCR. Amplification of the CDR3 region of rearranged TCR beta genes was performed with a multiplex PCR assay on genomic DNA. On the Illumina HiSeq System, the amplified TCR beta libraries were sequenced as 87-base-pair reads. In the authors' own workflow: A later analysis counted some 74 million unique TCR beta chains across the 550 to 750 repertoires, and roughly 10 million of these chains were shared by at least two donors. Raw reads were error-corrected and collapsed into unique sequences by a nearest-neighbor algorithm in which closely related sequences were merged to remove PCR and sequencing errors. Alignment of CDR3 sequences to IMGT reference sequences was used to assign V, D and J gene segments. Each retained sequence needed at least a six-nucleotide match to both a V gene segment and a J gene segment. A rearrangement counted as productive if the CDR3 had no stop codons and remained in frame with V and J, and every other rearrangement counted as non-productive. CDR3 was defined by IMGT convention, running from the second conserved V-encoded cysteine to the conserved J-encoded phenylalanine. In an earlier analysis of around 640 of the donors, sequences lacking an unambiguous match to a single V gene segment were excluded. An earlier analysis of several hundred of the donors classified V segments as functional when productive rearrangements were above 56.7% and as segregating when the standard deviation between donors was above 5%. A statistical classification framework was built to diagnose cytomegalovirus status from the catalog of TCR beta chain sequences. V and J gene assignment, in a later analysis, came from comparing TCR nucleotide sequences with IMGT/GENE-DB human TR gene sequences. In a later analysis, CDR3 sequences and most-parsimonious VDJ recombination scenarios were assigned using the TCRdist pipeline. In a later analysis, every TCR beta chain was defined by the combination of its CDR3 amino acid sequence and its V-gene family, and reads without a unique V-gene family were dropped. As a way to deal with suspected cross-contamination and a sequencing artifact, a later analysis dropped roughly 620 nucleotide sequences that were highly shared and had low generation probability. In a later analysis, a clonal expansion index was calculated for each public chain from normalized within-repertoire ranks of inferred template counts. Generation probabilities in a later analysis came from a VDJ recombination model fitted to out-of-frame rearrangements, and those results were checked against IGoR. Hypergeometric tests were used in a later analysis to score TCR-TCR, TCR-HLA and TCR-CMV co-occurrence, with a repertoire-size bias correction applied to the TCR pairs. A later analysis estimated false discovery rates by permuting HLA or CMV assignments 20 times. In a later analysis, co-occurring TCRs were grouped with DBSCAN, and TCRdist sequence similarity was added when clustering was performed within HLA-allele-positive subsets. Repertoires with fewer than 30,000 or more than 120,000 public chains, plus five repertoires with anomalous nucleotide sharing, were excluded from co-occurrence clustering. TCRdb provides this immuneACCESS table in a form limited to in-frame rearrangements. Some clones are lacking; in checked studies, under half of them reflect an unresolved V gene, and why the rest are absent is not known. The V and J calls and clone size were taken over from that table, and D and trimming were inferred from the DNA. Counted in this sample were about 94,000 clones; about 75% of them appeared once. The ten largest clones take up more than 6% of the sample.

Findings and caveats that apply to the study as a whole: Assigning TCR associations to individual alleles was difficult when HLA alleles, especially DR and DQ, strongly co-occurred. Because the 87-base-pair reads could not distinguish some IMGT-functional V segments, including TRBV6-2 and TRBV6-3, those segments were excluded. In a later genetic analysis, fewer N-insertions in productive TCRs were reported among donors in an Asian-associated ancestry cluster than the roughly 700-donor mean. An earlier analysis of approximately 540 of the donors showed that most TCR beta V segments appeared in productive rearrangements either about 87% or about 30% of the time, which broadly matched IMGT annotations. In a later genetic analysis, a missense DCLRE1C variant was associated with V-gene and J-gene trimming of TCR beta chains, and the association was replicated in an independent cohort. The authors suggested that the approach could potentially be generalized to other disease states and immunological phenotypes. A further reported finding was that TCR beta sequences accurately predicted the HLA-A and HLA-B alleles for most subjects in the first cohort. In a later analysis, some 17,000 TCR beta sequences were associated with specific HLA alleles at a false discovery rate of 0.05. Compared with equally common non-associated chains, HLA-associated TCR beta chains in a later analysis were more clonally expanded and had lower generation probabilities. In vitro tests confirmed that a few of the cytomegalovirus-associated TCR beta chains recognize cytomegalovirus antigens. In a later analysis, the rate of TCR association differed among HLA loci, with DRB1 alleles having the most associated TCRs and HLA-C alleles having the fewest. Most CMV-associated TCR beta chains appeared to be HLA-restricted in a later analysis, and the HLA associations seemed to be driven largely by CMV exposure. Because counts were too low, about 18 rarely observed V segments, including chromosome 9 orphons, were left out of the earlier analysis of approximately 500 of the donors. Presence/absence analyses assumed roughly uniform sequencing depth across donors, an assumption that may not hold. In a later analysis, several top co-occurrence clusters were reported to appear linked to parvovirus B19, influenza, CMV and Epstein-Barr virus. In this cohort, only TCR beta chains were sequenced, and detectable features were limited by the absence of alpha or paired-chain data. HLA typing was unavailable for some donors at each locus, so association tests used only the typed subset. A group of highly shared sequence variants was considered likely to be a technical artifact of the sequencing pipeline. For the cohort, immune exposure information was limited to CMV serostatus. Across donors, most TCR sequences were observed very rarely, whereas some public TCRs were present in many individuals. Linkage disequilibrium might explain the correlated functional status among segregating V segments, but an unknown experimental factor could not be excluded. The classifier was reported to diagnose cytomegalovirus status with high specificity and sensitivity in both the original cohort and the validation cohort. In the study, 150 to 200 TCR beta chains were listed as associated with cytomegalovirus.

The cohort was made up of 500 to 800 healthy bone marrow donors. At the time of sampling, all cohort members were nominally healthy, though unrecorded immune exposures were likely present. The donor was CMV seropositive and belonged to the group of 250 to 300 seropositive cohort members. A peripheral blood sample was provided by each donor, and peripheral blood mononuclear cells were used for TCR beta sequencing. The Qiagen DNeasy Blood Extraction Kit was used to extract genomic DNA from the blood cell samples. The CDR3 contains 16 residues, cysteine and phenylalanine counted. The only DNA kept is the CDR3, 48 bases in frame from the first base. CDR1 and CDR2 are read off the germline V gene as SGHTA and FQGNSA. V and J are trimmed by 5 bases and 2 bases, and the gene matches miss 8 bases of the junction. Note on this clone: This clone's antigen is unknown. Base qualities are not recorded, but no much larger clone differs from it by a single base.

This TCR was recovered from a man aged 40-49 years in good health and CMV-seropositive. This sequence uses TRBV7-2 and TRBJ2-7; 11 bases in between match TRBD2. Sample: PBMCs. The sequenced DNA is TGTGCCAGCAGCCCAGGTGGTAGCGGGAGGGCCTACGAGCAGTACTTC. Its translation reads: CASSPGGSGRAYEQYF.